A single sample is the source of the 10 T cell receptor beta chains below, sequenced in a study of post-analysis software for immune sequencing data. Overall study findings and caveats: Five TRBV segments, including TRBV5-6, TRBV5-1 and TRBV20-1, were more frequent in patients than controls.

Unique molecular identifiers tagged the TCR beta cDNA libraries. One entry per CDR3 protein, called by TCRdb with MiXCR from the PCR reads. Of 750,000 to 950,000 distinct CDR3 sequences in the sample, approximately 53% were seen once. Their antigen targets remain unknown. The specimen was blood. Receptor source: a girl under 18 with multiple sclerosis.

The sample holds a few counts of this clonotype. The V call is TRBV20-1, the J call TRBJ2-7, with D tentatively TRBD1 (5 bases). Germline V gene lookup returns CDR1 DFQATT and CDR2 SNEGSKA (reference sequence). V was shortened by 4 bases and J by 4 bases, with 17 bases between the two germline ends. The CDR3 has 14 residues. This CDR3 is CSATQGAYLYEQYF. The DNA for the CDR3 is TGCAGTGCTACTCAGGGCGCCTATTTGTACGAGCAGTACTTC.

This clonotype has more than one count but fewer than ten. The gene calls are TRBV7-9 and TRBJ2-1; unclear D gene. V lost 6 bases, J lost 8 bases, and 11 bases lay in between. In germline, CDR1 is SEHNR, CDR2 FQNEAQ (reference sequence). CDR3 length: 12 amino acids. Written as DNA, the CDR3 is TGTGCCAGCAGATCGGGCAGCTATGAGCAGTTCTTC. This encodes CASRSGSYEQFF.

This clonotype was seen a few times. J is TRBJ2-4 and V is TRBV4-1; a possible D gene is TRBD2 (5 bases). The CDR3 loop spans 17 amino acids. The germline gives CDR1 MGHRA, CDR2 YSYEKL. With 0 bases removed from V and 0 bases from J, the gap between germline ends came to 12 bases. The CDR3 region has the DNA TGCGCCAGCAGCCAAGATTCTGGCGGGTTAGCCAAAAACATTCAGTACTTC. Amino acids: CASSQDSGGLAKNIQYF.

The chain uses TRBV4-2 and TRBJ2-5; 8 bases line up with TRBD1. Trimming took 4 bases from V and 4 from J; bases not matched to a gene: 11. There are 16 residues in the CDR3. The germline gives CDR1 LGHNA, CDR2 YNFKEQ. The CDR3 loop reads CASSLSRPGTGETQYF. The DNA for the CDR3 is TGTGCCAGCAGCCTGTCCCGACCGGGGACAGGAGAGACCCAGTACTTC.

In this sample, this clonotype turned up a few times. The chain combines TRBV10-2 with TRBJ1-1; 8 bases agree with TRBD1. This CDR3 spans 15 amino acids. Germline V gene lookup returns CDR1 WSHSY and CDR2 SAAADI. V was clipped by 6 bases and J by 6 bases; unmatched bases: 12. The CDR3 DNA reads TGCGCCAGCAGGGACAGGGAGGCCGTAAGGGCTGAAGCTTTCTTT. Its protein product is CASRDREAVRAEAFF.

On this clonotype: The junction and the germline gene differ at one end; a read error may be behind it. The chain couples TRBV9 to TRBJ2-7; 7 bases align to TRBD2. This CDR3 contains 14 residues. Germline CDR1 is SGDLS and CDR2 is YYNGEE. DNA for the CDR3: TGTGTCAGCAGCGTAGGGACTATTGGCTACGAGCAGTACTTC. It is translated as CVSSVGTIGYEQYF.

This chain uses TRBV12-3 or TRBV12-4 with TRBJ2-5; the D gene is possibly TRBD1 (6 bases). Trimming cost V 7 bases and J 0 bases, with 12 bases left between them. The CDR3 totals 14 residues. This chain's CDR3 is CASTPRGYQETQYF. In DNA, the CDR3 is TGTGCCAGCACCCCCAGGGGTTACCAAGAGACCCAGTACTTC.

V gene TRBV6-4 combines with J gene TRBJ1-4; 7 bases fit TRBD1. With V trimmed by 0 bases and J by 7 bases, 5 bases remained unmatched. The CDR3 sequence is 15 residues long. Germline lookup yields CDR1 MRHNA and CDR2 SNTAGT. The CDR3 region is CASSDSAPGGEKLFF. CDR3 bases: TGTGCCAGCAGTGACTCTGCCCCAGGGGGTGAAAAACTGTTTTTT.

Regarding this clonotype: A clone one base away is much larger, so this may be a read error. The chain recombines TRBV10-3 with TRBJ2-1; D possibly corresponds to TRBD2 (6 bases). Germline V gene lookup returns CDR1 ENHRY and CDR2 SYGVKD. Trimming shortened V by 5 bases and J by 5 bases, and 19 bases separated the two germline ends. The CDR3 length is 16 residues. The CDR3 loop is CAISPGCSGADNEQFF. The CDR3 DNA follows: TGTGCCATCAGTCCGGGCTGTAGCGGAGCGGACAATGAGCAGTTCTTC.

The rearrangement uses TRBV19 and TRBJ1-2; D is undetermined. CDR1 and CDR2 (germline): LNHDA, SQIVND (reference sequence). The CDR3 sequence is 16 residues long. Trimming left V 4 bases short and J 0 bases short, with 15 bases between. The CDR3 region is CASSTPQRFSNYGYTF. CDR3 DNA: TGTGCCAGTAGTACTCCGCAACGGTTCTCTAACTATGGCTACACCTTC.